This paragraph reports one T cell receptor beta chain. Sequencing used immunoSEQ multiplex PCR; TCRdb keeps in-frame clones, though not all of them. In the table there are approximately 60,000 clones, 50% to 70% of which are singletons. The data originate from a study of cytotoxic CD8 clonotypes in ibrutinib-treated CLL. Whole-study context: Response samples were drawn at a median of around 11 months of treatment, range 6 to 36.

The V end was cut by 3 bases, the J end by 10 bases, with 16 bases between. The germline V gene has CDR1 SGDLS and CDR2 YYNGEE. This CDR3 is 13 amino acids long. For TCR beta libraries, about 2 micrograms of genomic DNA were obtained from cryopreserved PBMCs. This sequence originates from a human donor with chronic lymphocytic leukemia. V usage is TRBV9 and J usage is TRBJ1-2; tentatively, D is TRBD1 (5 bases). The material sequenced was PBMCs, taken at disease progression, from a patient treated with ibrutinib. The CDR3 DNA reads TGTGCCAGCAGCGCAACGTCGACGGGGGTCTACACCTTC. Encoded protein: CASSATSTGVYTF. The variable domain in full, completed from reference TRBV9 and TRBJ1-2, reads DSGVTQTPKHLITATGQRVTLRCSPRSGDLSVYWYQQSLDQGLQFLIQYYNGEERAKGNILERFSAQQFPDLHSELNLSSLELGDSALYFCASSATSTGVYTFGSGTRLTVV.